This paragraph reports one T cell receptor beta chain. Clones were read by immunoSEQ multiplex PCR, and TCRdb kept only the in-frame ones, dropping some. Of just under 40,000 clones in the sample, 91% are singletons; the top ten hold approximately 11%. The germline gives CDR1 LNHDA, CDR2 SQIVND (reference sequence). V lost 5 bases, J lost 5 bases, and 5 bases stayed unmatched. The CDR3 sequence is 15 residues long. The data belong to a study of PD-L1 blockade in urothelial cancer. As to time point: pretreatment peripheral blood. The TCR comes from a woman between 55 and 75 years old with urothelial cancer. The material was PBMCs, obtained around atezolizumab (anti-PD-L1) treatment. J is TRBJ2-1 and V is TRBV19; TRBD2 aligns across 11 bases. The CDR3 loop is CASSPSGLADNEQFF. The CDR3 DNA is TGTGCCAGTAGTCCCTCGGGACTAGCGGACAATGAGCAGTTCTTC.